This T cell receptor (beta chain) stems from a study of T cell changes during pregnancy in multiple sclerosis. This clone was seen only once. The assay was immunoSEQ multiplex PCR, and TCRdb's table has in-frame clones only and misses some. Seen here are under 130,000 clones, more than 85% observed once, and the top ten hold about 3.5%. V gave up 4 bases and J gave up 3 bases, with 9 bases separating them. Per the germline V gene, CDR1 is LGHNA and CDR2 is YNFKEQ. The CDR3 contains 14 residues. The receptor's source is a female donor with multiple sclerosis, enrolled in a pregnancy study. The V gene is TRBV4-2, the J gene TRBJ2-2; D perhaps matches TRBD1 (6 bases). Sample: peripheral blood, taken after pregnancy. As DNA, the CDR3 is TGTGCCAGCAGCCCACAGGGTGACACCGGGGAGCTGTTTTTT. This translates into CASSPQGDTGELFF.